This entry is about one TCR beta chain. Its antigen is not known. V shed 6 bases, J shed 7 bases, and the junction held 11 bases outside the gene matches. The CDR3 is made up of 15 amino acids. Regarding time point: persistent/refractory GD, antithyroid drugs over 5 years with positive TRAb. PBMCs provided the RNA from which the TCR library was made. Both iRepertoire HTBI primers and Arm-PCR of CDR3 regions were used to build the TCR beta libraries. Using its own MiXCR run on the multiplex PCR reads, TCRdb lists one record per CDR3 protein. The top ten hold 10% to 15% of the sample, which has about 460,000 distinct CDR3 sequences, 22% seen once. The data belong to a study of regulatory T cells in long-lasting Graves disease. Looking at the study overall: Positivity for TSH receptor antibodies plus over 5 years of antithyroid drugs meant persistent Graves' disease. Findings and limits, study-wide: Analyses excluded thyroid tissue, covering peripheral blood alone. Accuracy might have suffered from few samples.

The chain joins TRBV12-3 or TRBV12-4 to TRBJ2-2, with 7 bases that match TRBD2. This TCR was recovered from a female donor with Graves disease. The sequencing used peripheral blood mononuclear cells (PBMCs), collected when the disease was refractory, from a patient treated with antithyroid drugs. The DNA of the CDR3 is TGTGCCAGCAGCCAATGGGCGGGAGAAGGCGGGGAGCTGTTTTTT. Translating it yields CASSQWAGEGGELFF.